The clone carrying this T cell receptor beta chain has only one observation. No antigen is known for it. CTLA-4 blockade using ipilimumab, together with focal radiation, was received by patients with chemo-refractory metastatic non-small-cell lung cancer. These data are taken from a study of radiotherapy plus CTLA-4 blockade in lung cancer. Findings of the study overall: The study found tumor-derived TCR clones expanded in blood after radiotherapy plus ipilimumab. Reportedly, early blood T cell clone dynamics best predicted response, with interferon-beta.

CDR1 and CDR2 (germline): KGHSH, LQKENI. The CDR3 loop spans 15 amino acids. Trimming pared 3 bases from V and 2 bases from J, leaving 13 bases between. Here immunoSEQ multiplex PCR was the method, and the copy in TCRdb shows in-frame clones only, minus some. The profile shows some 78,000 clones, more than 75% of them singletons. Material: peripheral blood, obtained from a patient treated with radiotherapy plus ipilimumab. The chain has TRBV18 and TRBJ1-2, with unresolved D. The TCR comes from a human donor with non-small cell lung cancer who had a partial response to radiotherapy plus ipilimumab. CDR3 sequence (DNA): TGTGCCAGCTCACCCCCCGGGAGCCCCAACTATGGCTACACCTTC. Residues: CASSPPGSPNYGYTF. Looking up the rest from reference TRBV18 and TRBJ1-2 gives the full variable domain: NAGVMQNPRHLVRRRGQEARLRCSPMKGHSHVYWYRQLPEEGLKFMVYLQKENIIDESGMPKERFSAEFPKEGPSILRIQQVVRGDSAAYFCASSPPGSPNYGYTFGSGTRLTVV.